The sequence of this T cell receptor beta chain was determined in a study of control samples from healthy donors and cancer patients. Clones were sequenced by immunoSEQ multiplex PCR, and TCRdb holds only the in-frame ones, with some missing. The table shows about 140,000 clones, with around 90% occurring only once. This clone was counted only a few times. The TCR sequence derives from a man aged 30 to 39 in good health. The specimen was blood.

CDR3 region: CASSERSEGGEKLFF. The CDR3 DNA follows: TGTGCCAGCAGTGAAAGATCGGAGGGTGGTGAAAAACTGTTTTTT. This chain uses TRBV6-1 with TRBJ1-4; D is unresolved. CDR3 size: 15 residues. V was pared by 2 bases and J by 7 bases, with 14 bases between. Germline values: CDR1 MNHNS, CDR2 SASEGT.